This T cell receptor (beta chain) was identified in a study of blood T cell repertoires in COVID-19. Turning to the study itself: Samples came from the United States, Italy and Spain, spanning acute and convalescent COVID-19.

Participant-reported clinical history was the basis for cohort assignment. Germline CDR1 and CDR2: SGHRS and YFSETQ. The CDR3 extends over 16 amino acids. Trimming cost V 6 bases and J 11 bases, with 26 bases left between them. Sequencing used immunoSEQ multiplex PCR; TCRdb keeps in-frame clones, though not all of them. The sample shows approximately 200,000 clones, 75% to 90% of them seen only once. The chain carries TRBV5-1 and TRBJ1-4; D unclear. The clonotype comes from a man aged 30-40 years who had recovered from COVID-19. Sequenced: PBMCs or T cells enriched from blood (not recorded which). The DNA for the CDR3 is TGCGCCAGCACCCCCGGTCTCGGGAATAAGGGAGGGAAACTGTTTTTT. This gives the protein CASTPGLGNKGGKLFF.